Sequencing of this TCR beta chain was carried out in a study of T cell repertoires in cytomegalovirus infection. Study summary: As its CMV epitopes, the study selected recently identified HLA-C-restricted and well-studied HLA-B-restricted targets.

The CDR3 has 13 amino acids. Trimming left V 3 bases short and J 6 bases short, with 9 bases between. There are many counts of this clonotype. The antigen is unknown. TCRdb itself ran the reads through MiXCR, one entry per CDR3 protein. The sample lists fewer than 1,000,000 distinct CDR3 sequences; around 32% were seen once. Study-level points and caveats: Ex vivo responses were dominated by HLA-C-restricted CMV-specific TCR beta clonotypes. Carriers of CMV and the relevant HLA type were discriminated by public TCR beta frequency.

The rearrangement joins TRBV12-3 or TRBV12-4 to TRBJ2-1; a possible D gene is TRBD2 (6 bases). This clonotype originated in a human donor in good health (CMV status not recorded). Some clones in this sample may be carry-over from other donors' samples. Material: cultured CD8+ T cells from PBMCs, obtained from culture after CMV antigen stimulation. The CDR3 here is CASSLAGSNEQFF. The CDR3 region has the DNA TGTGCCAGCAGTTTGGCGGGGAGCAATGAGCAGTTCTTC.